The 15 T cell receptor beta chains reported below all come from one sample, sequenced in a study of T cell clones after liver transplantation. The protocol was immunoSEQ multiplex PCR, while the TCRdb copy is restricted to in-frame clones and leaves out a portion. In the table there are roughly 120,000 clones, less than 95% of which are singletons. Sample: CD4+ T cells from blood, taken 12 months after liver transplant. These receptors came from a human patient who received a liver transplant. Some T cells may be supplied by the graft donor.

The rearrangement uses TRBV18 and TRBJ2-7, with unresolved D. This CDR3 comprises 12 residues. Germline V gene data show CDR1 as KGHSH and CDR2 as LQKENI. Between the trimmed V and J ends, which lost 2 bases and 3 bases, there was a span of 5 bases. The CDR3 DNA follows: TGTGCCAGCTCACCAGGGAACTACGAGCAGTACTTC. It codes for CASSPGNYEQYF.

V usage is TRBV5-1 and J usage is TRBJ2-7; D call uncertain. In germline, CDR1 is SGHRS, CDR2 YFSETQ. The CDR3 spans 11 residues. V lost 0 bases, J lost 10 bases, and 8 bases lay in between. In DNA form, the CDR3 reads TGCGCCAGCAGCTTGGGACAACAACAGTACTTC. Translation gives CASSLGQQQYF.

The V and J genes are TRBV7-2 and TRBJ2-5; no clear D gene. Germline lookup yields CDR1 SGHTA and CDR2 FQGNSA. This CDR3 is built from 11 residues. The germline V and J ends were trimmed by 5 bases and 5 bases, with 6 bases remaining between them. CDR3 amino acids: CASSQGETQYF. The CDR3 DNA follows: TGTGCCAGCAGCCAAGGGGAGACCCAGTACTTC.

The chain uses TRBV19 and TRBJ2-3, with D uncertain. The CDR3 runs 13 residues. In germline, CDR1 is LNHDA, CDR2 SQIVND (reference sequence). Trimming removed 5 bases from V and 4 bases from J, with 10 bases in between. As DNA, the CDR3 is TGTGCCAGTAGTTTACTTTGGGCAGATACGCAGTATTTT. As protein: CASSLLWADTQYF.

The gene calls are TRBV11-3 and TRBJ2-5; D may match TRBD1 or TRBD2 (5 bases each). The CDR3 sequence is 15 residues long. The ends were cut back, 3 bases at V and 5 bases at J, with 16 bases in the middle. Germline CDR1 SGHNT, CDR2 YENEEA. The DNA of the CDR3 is TGTGCCAGCAGCTTTAGGAACTCGGGGCGGGAGACCCAGTACTTC. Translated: CASSFRNSGRETQYF. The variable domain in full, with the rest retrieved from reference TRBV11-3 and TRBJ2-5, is EAGVVQSPRYKIIEKKQPVAFWCNPISGHNTLYWYLQNLGQGPELLIRYENEEAVDDSQLPKDRFSAERLKGVDSTLKIQPAELGDSAVYLCASSFRNSGRETQYFGPGTRLLVL.

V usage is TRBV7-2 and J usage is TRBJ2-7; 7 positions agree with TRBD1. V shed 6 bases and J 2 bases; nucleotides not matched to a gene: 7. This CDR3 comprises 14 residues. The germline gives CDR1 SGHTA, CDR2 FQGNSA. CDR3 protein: CASRRQTGPYEQYF. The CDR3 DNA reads TGTGCCAGCAGACGACAGACAGGGCCCTACGAGCAGTACTTC.

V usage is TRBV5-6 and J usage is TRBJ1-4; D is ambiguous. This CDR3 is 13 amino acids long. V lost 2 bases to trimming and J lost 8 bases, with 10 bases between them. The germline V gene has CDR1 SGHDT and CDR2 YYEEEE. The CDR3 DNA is TGTGCCAGCAGCTTATGGGCTGCCGAAAAACTGTTTTTT. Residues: CASSLWAAEKLFF.

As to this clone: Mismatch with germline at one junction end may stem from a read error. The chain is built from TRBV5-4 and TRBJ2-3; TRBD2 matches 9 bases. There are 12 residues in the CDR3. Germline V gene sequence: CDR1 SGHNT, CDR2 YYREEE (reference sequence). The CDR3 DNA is TGTGCCAGCAGCGCGCCGGGACTAGCCGATGTATTT. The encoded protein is CASSAPGLADVF.

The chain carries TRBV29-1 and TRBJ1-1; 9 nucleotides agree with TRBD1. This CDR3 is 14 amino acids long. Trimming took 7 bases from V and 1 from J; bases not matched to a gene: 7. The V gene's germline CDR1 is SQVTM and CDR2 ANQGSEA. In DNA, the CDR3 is TGCAGCGCCACTCAGACAGGGGGGAACACTGAAGCTTTCTTT. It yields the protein CSATQTGGNTEAFF. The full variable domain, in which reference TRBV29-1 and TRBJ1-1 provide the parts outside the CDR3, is SAVISQKPSRDICQRGTSLTIQCQVDSQVTMMFWYRQQPGQSLTLIATANQGSEATYESGFVIDKFPISRPNLTFSTLTVSNMSPEDSSIYLCSATQTGGNTEAFFGQGTRLTVV.

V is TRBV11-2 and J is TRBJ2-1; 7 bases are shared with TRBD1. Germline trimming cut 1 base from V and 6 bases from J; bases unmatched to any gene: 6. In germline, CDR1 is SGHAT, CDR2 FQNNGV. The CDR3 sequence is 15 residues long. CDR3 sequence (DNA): TGTGCCAGCAGCTTAGGACAGGGTAATCGCAATGAGCAGTTCTTC. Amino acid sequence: CASSLGQGNRNEQFF.

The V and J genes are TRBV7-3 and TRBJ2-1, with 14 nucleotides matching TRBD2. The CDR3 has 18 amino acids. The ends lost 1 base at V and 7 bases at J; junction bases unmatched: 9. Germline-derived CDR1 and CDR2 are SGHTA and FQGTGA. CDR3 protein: CASSLNGMTSGRGNEQFF. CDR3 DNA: TGTGCCAGCAGCTTAAATGGTATGACTAGCGGGAGGGGGAATGAGCAGTTCTTC.

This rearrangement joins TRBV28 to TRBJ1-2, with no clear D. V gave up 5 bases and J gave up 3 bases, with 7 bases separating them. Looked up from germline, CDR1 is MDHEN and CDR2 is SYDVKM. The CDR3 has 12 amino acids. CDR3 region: CASSLRDYGYTF. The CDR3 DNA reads TGTGCCAGCAGTCTCCGTGACTATGGCTACACCTTC.

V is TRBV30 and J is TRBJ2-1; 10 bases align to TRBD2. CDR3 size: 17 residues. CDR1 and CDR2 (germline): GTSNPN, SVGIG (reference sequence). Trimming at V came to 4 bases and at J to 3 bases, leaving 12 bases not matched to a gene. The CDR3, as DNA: TGTGCCTGGACTCGCTTTATCTCTAGCGGGAGCTACAATGAGCAGTTCTTC. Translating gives CAWTRFISSGSYNEQFF. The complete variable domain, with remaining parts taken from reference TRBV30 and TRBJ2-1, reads SQTIHQWPATLVQPVGSPLSLECTVEGTSNPNLYWYRQAAGRGLQLLFYSVGIGQISSEVPQNLSASRPQDRQFILSSKKLLLSDSGFYLCAWTRFISSGSYNEQFFGPGTRLTVL.

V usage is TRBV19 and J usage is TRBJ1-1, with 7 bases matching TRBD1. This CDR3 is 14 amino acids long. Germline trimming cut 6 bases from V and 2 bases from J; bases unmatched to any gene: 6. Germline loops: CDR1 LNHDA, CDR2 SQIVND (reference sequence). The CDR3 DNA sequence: TGTGCCAGTAGCCAAACAGGGGACAACACTGAAGCTTTCTTT. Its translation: CASSQTGDNTEAFF. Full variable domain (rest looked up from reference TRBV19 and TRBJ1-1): DGGITQSPKYLFRKEGQNVTLSCEQNLNHDAMYWYRQDPGQGLRLIYYSQIVNDFQKGDIAEGYSVSREKKESFPLTVTSAQKNPTAFYLCASSQTGDNTEAFFGQGTRLTVV.

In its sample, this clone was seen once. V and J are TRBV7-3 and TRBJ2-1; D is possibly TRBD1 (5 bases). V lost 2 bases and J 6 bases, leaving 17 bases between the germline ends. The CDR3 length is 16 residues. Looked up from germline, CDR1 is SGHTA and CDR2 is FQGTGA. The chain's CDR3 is CASSLSGRVSFNEQFF. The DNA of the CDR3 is TGTGCCAGCAGCTTATCAGGCAGGGTGAGTTTCAATGAGCAGTTCTTC.